These T cell receptor beta chains were read from a single sample in a study of shared clonotypes between healthy human individuals. Some clones are missing from TCRdb's copy, which holds only in-frame ones; the method was immunoSEQ multiplex PCR. The sample holds 450,000 to 650,000 clones, around 80% seen once. Sequencing was performed on PBMCs. Receptors originate from a woman in her 40s in good health. Some clones in this sample may be carry-over from other donors' samples. The CDR3 runs from the conserved cysteine through the conserved F or W. The D gene is left open where the match is weak. The size of a clone is reported for some rows only, either as once, few or many, or as a class for expanded clones.

abundance,j_gene,d_gene,v_gene,CDR3aa,CDR3nt
-,TRBJ2-2,-,TRBV6-1,CASSVQGKAGELFF,TGTGCCAGCAGTGTGCAGGGGAAGGCCGGGGAGCTGTTTTTT
-,TRBJ1-5,-,TRBV19,CASSMLQSNQPQHF,TGTGCCAGTAGTATGTTACAGAGCAATCAGCCCCAGCATTTT
-,TRBJ2-2,-,TRBV9,CASSVEGSNTGELFF,TGTGCCAGCAGCGTAGAAGGGTCGAACACCGGGGAGCTGTTTTTT
-,TRBJ1-1,TRBD1,TRBV18,CASSVGTGEQNTEAFF,TGTGCCAGCTCTGTGGGGACAGGGGAGCAGAACACTGAAGCTTTCTTT
-,TRBJ2-1,TRBD1,TRBV7-2,CASSLARGQGQEQFF,TGTGCCAGCAGCTTAGCGCGGGGACAGGGTCAAGAGCAGTTCTTC
-,TRBJ1-3,-,TRBV4-1,CASSQDPPGAGNTIYF,TGCGCCAGCAGCCAAGATCCCCCAGGGGCTGGAAACACCATATATTTT
few,TRBJ2-6,-,TRBV4-3,CASSQVVGAGANVLTF,TGCGCCAGCAGCCAAGTAGTGGGGGCTGGGGCCAACGTCCTGACTTTC
-,TRBJ2-7,-,TRBV28,CASQEGRYEQYF,TGTGCCAGCCAGGAGGGTCGCTACGAGCAGTACTTC
-,TRBJ2-5,TRBD2,TRBV2,CASTGRELAVETQYF,TGTGCCAGCACGGGGAGAGAACTAGCGGTCGAGACCCAGTACTTC
-,TRBJ2-5,-,TRBV6-1,CAISDIQETQYF,TGTGCCATCAGTGATATCCAAGAGACCCAGTACTTC
-,TRBJ2-5,-,TRBV5-6,CASSSSGVRAPGSQYF,TGTGCCAGCAGCTCCTCCGGGGTCAGAGCTCCGGGTTCCCAGTACTTC
-,TRBJ1-4,-,TRBV29-1,CSVLDEKLFF,TGCAGCGTTCTAGATGAAAAACTGTTTTTT
-,TRBJ2-2,TRBD1,TRBV19,CASSTRTGVSTGELFF,TGTGCCAGTAGTACCCGGACAGGGGTGAGCACCGGGGAGCTGTTTTTT
-,TRBJ2-7,-,TRBV11-3,CASSSGPYEQYF,TGTGCCAGCAGCTCGGGACCGTACGAGCAGTACTTC
once,TRBJ2-5,TRBD1,TRBV18,CASSPTGVETQYF,TGTGCCAGCTCACCAACAGGGGTGGAGACCCAGTACTTC
once,TRBJ2-3,TRBD2,TRBV7-3,CASSFSGMVTDTQYF,TGTGCCAGCAGCTTCAGCGGGATGGTCACAGATACGCAGTATTTT
-,TRBJ2-1,-,TRBV19,CASSDSRTDINNEQFF,TGTGCCAGTAGCGACTCTCGGACTGATATTAACAATGAGCAGTTCTTC
-,TRBJ2-7,TRBD1,TRBV5-6,CASKTGPYPTYEQYF,TGTGCCAGTAAGACAGGGCCCTACCCGACCTACGAGCAGTACTTC
-,TRBJ1-1,-,TRBV19,CASSISRDTEAFF,TGTGCCAGTAGTATAAGCCGGGACACTGAAGCTTTCTTT
-,TRBJ2-3,TRBD2,TRBV5-1,CASSISGTSTDTQYF,TGCGCCAGCAGCATTAGCGGGACTAGCACAGATACGCAGTATTTT
-,TRBJ2-1,TRBD2,TRBV5-4,CASSPTSGGNNEQFF,TGTGCCAGCAGCCCGACTAGCGGGGGAAACAATGAGCAGTTCTTC
-,TRBJ1-1,-,TRBV5-4,CASSLSITNTEAFF,TGTGCCAGCAGCTTGTCGATAACGAACACTGAAGCTTTCTTT
-,TRBJ2-7,TRBD2,TRBV7-9,CASSLGLAGEQYF,TGTGCCAGCAGCTTAGGACTAGCGGGAGAGCAGTACTTC
once,TRBJ1-4,-,TRBV15,CATSAMTVEKLFF,TGTGCCACCAGCGCAATGACAGTTGAAAAACTGTTTTTT
few,TRBJ2-5,TRBD2,TRBV19,CASSLTSGSLIETQYF,TGTGCCAGTAGCCTGACTAGCGGGAGTCTTATTGAGACCCAGTACTTC
-,TRBJ2-1,TRBD2,TRBV19,CASSIFPTSATYNEQFF,TGTGCCAGTAGTATCTTTCCCACTAGCGCAACCTACAATGAGCAGTTCTTC
-,TRBJ2-6,-,TRBV27,CASSGDRLQSRANVLTF,TGTGCCAGCAGTGGGGATCGGCTACAAAGTCGGGCCAACGTCCTGACTTTC
-,TRBJ2-7,TRBD2,TRBV18,CASSPLTSGETSGQYF,TGTGCCAGCTCACCACTTACTAGCGGGGAGACGAGCGGGCAGTACTTC
-,TRBJ1-2,-,TRBV5-1,CASSPGLSYGYTF,TGCGCCAGCAGCCCGGGACTGTCCTATGGCTACACCTTC
-,TRBJ1-1,-,TRBV29-1,CSGGQPNTEAFF,TGCAGCGGTGGACAGCCAAACACTGAAGCTTTCTTT
-,TRBJ1-4,-,TRBV6-1,CASSEIAGVDEKLFF,TGTGCCAGCAGTGAAATTGCAGGGGTTGATGAAAAACTGTTTTTT
-,TRBJ2-1,TRBD2,TRBV7-2,CASSYLGTSGSIAYNEQFF,TGTGCCAGCAGCTACCTTGGGACTAGCGGGAGTATTGCCTACAATGAGCAGTTCTTC
-,TRBJ1-5,-,TRBV6-6,CASLGTSNQPQHF,TGTGCCAGCTTGGGCACTAGCAATCAGCCCCAGCATTTT
-,TRBJ2-1,TRBD2,TRBV7-9,CASSQSPGLAKSSYNEQFF,TGTGCCAGCAGCCAGAGCCCGGGACTAGCGAAGAGCTCCTACAATGAGCAGTTCTTC
-,TRBJ1-5,-,TRBV28,CASSLGSNQPQHF,TGTGCCAGCAGTTTGGGCAGCAATCAGCCCCAGCATTTT
-,TRBJ2-7,TRBD1,TRBV9,CASSAGQESSYEQYF,TGTGCCAGCAGCGCGGGACAGGAGAGCTCCTACGAGCAGTACTTC
-,TRBJ2-5,-,TRBV6-5,CATRYVGGRETQYF,TGTGCCACCCGTTACGTCGGTGGGAGAGAGACCCAGTACTTC
-,TRBJ2-3,-,TRBV6-5,CASRDGDTQYF,TGTGCCAGCAGGGACGGAGATACGCAGTATTTT
-,TRBJ2-3,-,TRBV9,CASSVETGSDTQYF,TGTGCCAGCAGCGTAGAAACAGGGTCAGATACGCAGTATTTT
-,TRBJ1-4,-,TRBV11-2,CASSRGAHPEKLFF,TGTGCCAGCAGCCGGGGGGCCCACCCTGAAAAACTGTTTTTT
-,TRBJ2-1,-,TRBV28,CASSLYAGEASSYNEQFF,TGTGCCAGCAGTTTATACGCAGGGGAGGCCAGCTCCTACAATGAGCAGTTCTTC
-,TRBJ2-7,TRBD2,TRBV7-9,CASSLPGGSSYEQYF,TGTGCCAGCAGCTTACCGGGGGGGAGCTCCTACGAGCAGTACTTC
-,TRBJ2-6,TRBD1,TRBV28,CASSSFIRDRVWAGANVLTF,TGTGCCAGCAGTTCATTTATTCGGGACAGGGTTTGGGCAGGGGCCAACGTCCTGACTTTC
-,TRBJ2-3,-,TRBV11-2,CASSLASRPDTQYF,TGTGCCAGCAGCTTAGCGTCTCGTCCGGATACGCAGTATTTT